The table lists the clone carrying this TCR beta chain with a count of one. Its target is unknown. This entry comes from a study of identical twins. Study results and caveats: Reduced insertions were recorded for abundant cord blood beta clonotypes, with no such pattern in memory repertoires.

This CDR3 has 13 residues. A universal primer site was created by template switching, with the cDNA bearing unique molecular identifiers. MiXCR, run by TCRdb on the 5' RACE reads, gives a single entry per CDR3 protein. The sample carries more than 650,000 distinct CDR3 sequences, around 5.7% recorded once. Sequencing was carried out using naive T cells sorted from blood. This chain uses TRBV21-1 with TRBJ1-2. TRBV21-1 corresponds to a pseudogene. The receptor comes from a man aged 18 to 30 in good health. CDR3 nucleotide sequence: TGTGCCAGCAGCGATGGGGCTAACTATGGCTACACCTTC. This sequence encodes CASSDGANYGYTF.